This entry features one T cell receptor (beta chain) sequence. Its antigen is unknown. The sample belongs to a study of T cell responses to AZD1222 COVID-19 vaccine. Notes on the study in general: Vaccine-associated CD4 TCRs ranged over spike, dominating at 160-218 and 743-854. Compared with day 0, the breadth and depth of the Spike-specific TCR repertoire rose significantly after two doses of AZD1222. Of the AZD1222 recipients, only six or seven were seropositive at baseline.

The repertoire was sequenced with immunoSEQ multiplex PCR; TCRdb's copy has only in-frame clones and lacks some. The sample gives 95,000 to 150,000 clones, 85% to 90% of which show up once; 2.5% to 4% is in the top ten. Deletions cut 5 bases from V and 5 bases from J, with 12 bases between. The CDR3 has 13 amino acids. Germline V gene sequence: CDR1 MNHEY, CDR2 SVGAGI. Here the sequenced sample was peripheral blood, taken on day 0 of AZD1222 vaccination. The chain has TRBV6-5 and TRBJ1-1; D possibly corresponds to TRBD1 (6 bases). The TCR comes from an adult in good health. CDR3 sequence (DNA): TGTGCCAGCAGTAACAGGGTGTGGACTGAAGCTTTCTTT. Its protein product is CASSNRVWTEAFF.